The clone carrying this T cell receptor (beta chain) was detected only a few times. Its antigen is unidentified. This entry is derived from a study of response to subunit inactivated influenza vaccine. General study results and limits: The authors put forward the suggestion that each seasonal influenza vaccination may bring in only a limited number of new T cells.

Each CDR3 protein gets one entry after TCRdb re-called the RT-PCR reads with MiXCR. The sample records around 850,000 distinct CDR3 sequences, roughly 20% being singletons. This specimen consisted of PBMCs from blood, obtained about 5 days after vaccination. This TCR was recovered from a man aged 45 to 65 who received an inactivated influenza vaccine.

The CDR3 nucleotides read TGTGCCAGCAGCTTAGTGGCTAGCGGGGGGGCAGTCTACAATGAGCAGTTCTTC. It encodes CASSLVASGGAVYNEQFF. V gene TRBV11-2 combines with J gene TRBJ2-1; 12 bases are shared with TRBD2. There are 18 residues in the CDR3. J lost 3 bases, V lost 1 base, and 7 bases had no gene match. Germline CDR1 SGHAT, CDR2 FQNNGV.